This TCR beta chain was profiled in a study of blood T cell repertoires in COVID-19. Overall study: Samples came from the United States, Italy and Spain, spanning acute and convalescent COVID-19. The analysed material was cDNA or gDNA that came from T cells, B-cell-depleted T cells, or PBMCs.

Germline V lookup: CDR1 KGHSH, CDR2 LQKENI. The CDR3 contains 13 residues. Between the trimmed V and J ends, which lost 8 bases and 2 bases, there was a span of 7 bases. Seattle patients were enrolled while actively infected and followed longitudinally. As processed by the authors: Amplification of reference gene primers provided the estimated nucleated cell counts. Method: immunoSEQ multiplex PCR; TCRdb's copy keeps in-frame clones and lacks some. V and J calls and clone size are copied from that table; D and trimming were computed from the DNA. The sample has around 470,000 clones, roughly 87% seen once; the top ten hold roughly 0.84%.

J is TRBJ2-6 and V is TRBV18, with TRBD2 as a possible D gene (5 bases). Sequenced: peripheral blood. This clonotype was sampled from a man aged 18 to 30 with COVID-19, enrolled during active disease. DNA for the CDR3: TGTGCCAGCGGACTGCCTGGGGCCAACGTCCTGACTTTC. Its translation: CASGLPGANVLTF.